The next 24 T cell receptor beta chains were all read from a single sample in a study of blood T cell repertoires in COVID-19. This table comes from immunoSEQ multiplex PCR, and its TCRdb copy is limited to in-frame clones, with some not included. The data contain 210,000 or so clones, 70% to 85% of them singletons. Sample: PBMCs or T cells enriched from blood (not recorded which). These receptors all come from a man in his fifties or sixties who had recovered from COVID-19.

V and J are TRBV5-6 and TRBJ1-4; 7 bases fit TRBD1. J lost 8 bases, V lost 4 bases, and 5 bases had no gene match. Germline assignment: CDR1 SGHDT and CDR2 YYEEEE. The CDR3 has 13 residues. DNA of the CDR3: TGTGCCAGCAGCACACAGGGGTGGGAAAAACTGTTTTTT. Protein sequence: CASSTQGWEKLFF.

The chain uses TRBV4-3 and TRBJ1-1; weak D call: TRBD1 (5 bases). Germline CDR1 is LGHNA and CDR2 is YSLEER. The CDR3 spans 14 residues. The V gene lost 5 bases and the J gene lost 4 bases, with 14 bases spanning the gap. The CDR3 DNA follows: TGCGCCAGCAGCAAAAGCAGGGTTTCCACTGAAGCTTTCTTT. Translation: CASSKSRVSTEAFF.

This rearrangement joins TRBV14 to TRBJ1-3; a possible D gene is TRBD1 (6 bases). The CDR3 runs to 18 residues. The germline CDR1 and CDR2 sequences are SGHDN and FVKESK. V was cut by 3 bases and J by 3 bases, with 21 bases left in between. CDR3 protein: CASSQFLSSGANGNTIYF. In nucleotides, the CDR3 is TGTGCCAGCAGCCAGTTTTTATCATCAGGGGCTAATGGAAACACCATATATTTT.

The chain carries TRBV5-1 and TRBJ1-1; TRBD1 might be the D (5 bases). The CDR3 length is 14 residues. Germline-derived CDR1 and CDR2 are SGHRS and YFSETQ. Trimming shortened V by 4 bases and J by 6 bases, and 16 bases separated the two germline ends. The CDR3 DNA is TGCGCCAGCAGCCTAACAGGAGACAGAGCTGAAGCTTTCTTT. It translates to CASSLTGDRAEAFF.

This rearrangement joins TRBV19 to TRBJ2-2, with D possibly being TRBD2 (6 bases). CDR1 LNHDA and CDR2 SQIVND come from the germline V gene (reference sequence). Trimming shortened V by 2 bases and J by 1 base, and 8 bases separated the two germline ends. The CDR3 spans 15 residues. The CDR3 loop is CASSITGENTGELFF. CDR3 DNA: TGTGCCAGTAGTATAACGGGGGAGAACACCGGGGAGCTGTTTTTT. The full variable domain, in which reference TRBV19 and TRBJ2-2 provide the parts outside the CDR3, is DGGITQSPKYLFRKEGQNVTLSCEQNLNHDAMYWYRQDPGQGLRLIYYSQIVNDFQKGDIAEGYSVSREKKESFPLTVTSAQKNPTAFYLCASSITGENTGELFFGEGSRLTVL.

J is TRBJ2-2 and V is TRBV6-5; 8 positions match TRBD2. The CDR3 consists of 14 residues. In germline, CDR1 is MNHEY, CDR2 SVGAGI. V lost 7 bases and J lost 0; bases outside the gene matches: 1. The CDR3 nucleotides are TGTGCCAGCACGCGGGGGGCGAACACCGGGGAGCTGTTTTTT. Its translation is CASTRGANTGELFF.

Here the CDR3 reads CASSQELQPGEAFF. The CDR3, as DNA: TGTGCCAGCAGCCAAGAACTGCAACCAGGCGAAGCTTTCTTT. The chain has TRBV3-1 (or the pseudogene TRBV3-2) and TRBJ1-1, with D unclear. The CDR3 contains 14 residues. Germline CDR1 LGHDT, CDR2 YNNKEL (reference sequence). Trimming removed 0 bases from V and 8 bases from J, with 13 bases in between.

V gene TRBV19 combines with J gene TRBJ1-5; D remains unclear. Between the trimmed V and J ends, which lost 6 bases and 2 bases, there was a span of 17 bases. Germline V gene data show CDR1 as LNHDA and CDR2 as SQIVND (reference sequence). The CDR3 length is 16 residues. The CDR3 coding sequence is TGTGCCAGTAGGGTATCCGGGGTTGGTGGCAATCAGCCCCAGCATTTT. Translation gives CASRVSGVGGNQPQHF.

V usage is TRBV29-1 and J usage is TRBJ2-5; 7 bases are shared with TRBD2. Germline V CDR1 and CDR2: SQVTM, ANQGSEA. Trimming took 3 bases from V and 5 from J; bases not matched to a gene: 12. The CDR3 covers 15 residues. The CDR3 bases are TGCAGCGTTGATATTCTAGCGGCCCGGGGGGAGACCCAGTACTTC. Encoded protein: CSVDILAARGETQYF.

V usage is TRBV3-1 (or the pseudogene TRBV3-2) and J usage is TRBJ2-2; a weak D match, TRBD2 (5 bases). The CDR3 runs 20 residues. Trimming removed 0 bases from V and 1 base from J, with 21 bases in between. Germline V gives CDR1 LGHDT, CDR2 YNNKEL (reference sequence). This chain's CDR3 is CASSQERQWGTGLNTGELFF. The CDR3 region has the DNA TGTGCCAGCAGCCAAGAGCGACAATGGGGAACTGGACTGAACACCGGGGAGCTGTTTTTT.

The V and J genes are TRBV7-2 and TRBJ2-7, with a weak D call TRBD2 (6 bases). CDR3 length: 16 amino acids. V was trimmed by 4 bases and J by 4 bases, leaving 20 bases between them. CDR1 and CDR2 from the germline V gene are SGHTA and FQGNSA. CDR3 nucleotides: TGTGCCAGCAGCTCCGGCGGAGGGAACCCTATTTACGAGCAGTACTTC. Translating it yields CASSSGGGNPIYEQYF.

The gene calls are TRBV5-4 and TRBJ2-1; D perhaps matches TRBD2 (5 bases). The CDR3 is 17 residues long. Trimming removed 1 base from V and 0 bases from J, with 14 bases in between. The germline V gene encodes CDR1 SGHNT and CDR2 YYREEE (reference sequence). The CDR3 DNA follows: TGTGCCAGCAGCTTGTCGAGGGCCAGGAGCTCCTACAATGAGCAGTTCTTC. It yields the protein CASSLSRARSSYNEQFF.

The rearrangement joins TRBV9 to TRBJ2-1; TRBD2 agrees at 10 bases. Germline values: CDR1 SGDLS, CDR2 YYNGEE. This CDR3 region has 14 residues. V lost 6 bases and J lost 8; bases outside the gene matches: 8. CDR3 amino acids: CASTGTSDLDEQFF. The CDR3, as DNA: TGTGCCAGCACCGGGACTAGCGATCTCGATGAGCAGTTCTTC.

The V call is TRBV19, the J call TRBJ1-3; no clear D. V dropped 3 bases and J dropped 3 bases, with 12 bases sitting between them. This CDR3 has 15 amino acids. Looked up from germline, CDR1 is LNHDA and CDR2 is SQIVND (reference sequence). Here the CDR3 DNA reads TGTGCCAGTAGTATTCGGGAATTTGGTGGAAACACCATATATTTT. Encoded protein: CASSIREFGGNTIYF.

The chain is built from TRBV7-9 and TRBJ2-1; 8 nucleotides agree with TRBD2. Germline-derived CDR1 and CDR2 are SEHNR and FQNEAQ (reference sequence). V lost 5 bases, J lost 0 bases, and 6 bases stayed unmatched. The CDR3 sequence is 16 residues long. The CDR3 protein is CASSPSGGRSYNEQFF. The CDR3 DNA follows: TGTGCCAGCAGCCCCTCGGGGGGGCGCTCCTACAATGAGCAGTTCTTC. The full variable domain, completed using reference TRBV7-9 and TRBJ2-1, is DTGVSQNPRHKITKRGQNVTFRCDPISEHNRLYWYRQTLGQGPEFLTYFQNEAQLEKSRLLSDRFSAERPKGSFSTLEIQRTEQGDSAMYLCASSPSGGRSYNEQFFGPGTRLTVL.

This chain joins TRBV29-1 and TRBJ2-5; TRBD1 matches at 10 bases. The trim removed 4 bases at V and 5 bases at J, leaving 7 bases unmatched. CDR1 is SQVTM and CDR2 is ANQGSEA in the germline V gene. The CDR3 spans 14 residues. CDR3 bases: TGCAGCGTTGCTGCGACAGGGGGCTGGGAGACCCAGTACTTC. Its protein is CSVAATGGWETQYF. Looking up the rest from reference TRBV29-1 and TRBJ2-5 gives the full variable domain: SAVISQKPSRDICQRGTSLTIQCQVDSQVTMMFWYRQQPGQSLTLIATANQGSEATYESGFVIDKFPISRPNLTFSTLTVSNMSPEDSSIYLCSVAATGGWETQYFGPGTRLLVL.

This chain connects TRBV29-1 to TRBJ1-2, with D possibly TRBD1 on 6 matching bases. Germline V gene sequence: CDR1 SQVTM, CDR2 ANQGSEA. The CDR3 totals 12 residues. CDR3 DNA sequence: TGCACCGCTCTTGTGGGGGCGGGCGGCTACACCTTC. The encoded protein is CTALVGAGGYTF.

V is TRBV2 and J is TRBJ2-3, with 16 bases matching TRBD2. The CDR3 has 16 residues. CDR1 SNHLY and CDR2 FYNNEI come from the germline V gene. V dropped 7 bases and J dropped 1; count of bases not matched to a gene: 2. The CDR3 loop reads CASTGTSGGGTDTQYF. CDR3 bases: TGTGCCAGCACTGGGACTAGCGGGGGGGGCACAGATACGCAGTATTTT.

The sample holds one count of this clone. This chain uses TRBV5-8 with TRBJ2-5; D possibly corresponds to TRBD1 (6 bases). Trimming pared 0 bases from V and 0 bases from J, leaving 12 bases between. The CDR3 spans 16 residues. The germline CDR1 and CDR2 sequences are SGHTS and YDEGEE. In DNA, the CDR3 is TGTGCCAGCAGCTTGGGCCTCCGGGACAACCAAGAGACCCAGTACTTC. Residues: CASSLGLRDNQETQYF.

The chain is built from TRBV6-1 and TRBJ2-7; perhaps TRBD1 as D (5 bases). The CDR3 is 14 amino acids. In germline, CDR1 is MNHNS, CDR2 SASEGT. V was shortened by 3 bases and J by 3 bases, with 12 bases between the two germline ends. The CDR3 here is CASSEEQVFYEQYF. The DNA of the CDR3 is TGTGCCAGCAGTGAGGAACAGGTTTTCTACGAGCAGTACTTC.

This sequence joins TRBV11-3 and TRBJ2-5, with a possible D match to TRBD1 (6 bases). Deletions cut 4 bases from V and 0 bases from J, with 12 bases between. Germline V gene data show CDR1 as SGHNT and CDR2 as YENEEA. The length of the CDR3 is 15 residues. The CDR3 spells CASSSSGTHQETQYF. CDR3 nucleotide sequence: TGTGCCAGCAGCTCCTCGGGGACACACCAAGAGACCCAGTACTTC.

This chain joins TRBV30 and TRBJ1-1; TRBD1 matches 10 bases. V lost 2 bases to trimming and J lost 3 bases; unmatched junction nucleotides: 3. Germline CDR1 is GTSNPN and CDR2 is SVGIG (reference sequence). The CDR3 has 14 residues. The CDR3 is CAWSTTGGYTEAFF. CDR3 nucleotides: TGTGCCTGGAGTACGACAGGGGGCTACACTGAAGCTTTCTTT.

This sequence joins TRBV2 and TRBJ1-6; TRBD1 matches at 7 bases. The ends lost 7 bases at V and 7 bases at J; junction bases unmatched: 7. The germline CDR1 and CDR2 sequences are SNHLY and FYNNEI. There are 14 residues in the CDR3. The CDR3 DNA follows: TGTGCCAGCACCTCTGGCAGGGGGAATTCACCCCTCCACTTT. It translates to CASTSGRGNSPLHF.

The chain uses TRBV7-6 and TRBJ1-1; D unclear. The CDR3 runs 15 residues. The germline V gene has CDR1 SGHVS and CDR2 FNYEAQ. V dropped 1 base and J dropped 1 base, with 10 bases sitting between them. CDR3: CASSLVAGANTEAFF. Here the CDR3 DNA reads TGTGCCAGCAGCTTAGTGGCCGGAGCGAACACTGAAGCTTTCTTT.